The clone carrying this T cell receptor beta chain was counted only a few times. Its antigen is not known. The data were obtained in a study of cytomegalovirus exposure and HLA in healthy donors. Per germline, CDR1 SGHNT and CDR2 YYREEE (reference sequence). The length of the CDR3 is 15 residues. The V end lost 4 bases, the J end lost 6 bases, and 17 bases lay between the germline ends. Study-wide results and limits: Cytomegalovirus association was assigned to more than 150 TCR beta chains. A later analysis by the authors found several of the most significant clusters apparently linked to common viral pathogens.

PCR involved 60 Vbeta and 13 Jbeta primers. Generated by immunoSEQ multiplex PCR, the TCRdb table keeps only in-frame clones and is missing some. This table holds 160,000 or so clones, approximately 83% found once. Material: PBMCs. The clonotype originates from a woman between 18 and 29 years old in good health and CMV-seronegative. This chain connects TRBV5-4 to TRBJ2-1; perhaps TRBD2 as D (5 bases). In nucleotides, the CDR3 is TGTGCCAGCAGCGGCGGGCCTCTTGTGGGCAATGAGCAGTTCTTC. It is translated as CASSGGPLVGNEQFF.